The 29 T cell receptor beta chains reported below all come from one sample, sequenced in a study of siplizumab effects on memory and regulatory T cells. The protocol was immunoSEQ multiplex PCR, while the TCRdb copy is restricted to in-frame clones and leaves out a portion. This sample yields some 97,000 clones, of which roughly 94% are seen a single time; around 0.6% belongs to the top ten. Sequenced sample: Tregs sorted from blood. The receptors shown here come from a human donor in good health.

The DNA for the CDR3 is TGTGCCAGCACATATGGGACAGGGCCCTACGAGCAGTACTTC. Amino acids: CASTYGTGPYEQYF. This chain connects TRBV6-1 to TRBJ2-7; TRBD1 agrees at 9 bases. The CDR3 spans 14 residues. Germline V CDR1 and CDR2: MNHNS, SASEGT. The V segment lost 7 bases and the J segment 2 bases; nucleotides outside the gene matches: 6.

The chain couples TRBV18 to TRBJ2-5; 7 bases are a match to TRBD2. Looked up from germline, CDR1 is KGHSH and CDR2 is LQKENI. After removal of 2 bases from V and 4 bases from J, the junction contained 4 bases not matched to a gene. There are 14 residues in the CDR3. The CDR3 reads CASSPGTTLETQYF. DNA of the CDR3: TGTGCCAGCTCACCAGGGACTACCCTAGAGACCCAGTACTTC. The full variable domain, with the rest looked up from reference TRBV18 and TRBJ2-5, is NAGVMQNPRHLVRRRGQEARLRCSPMKGHSHVYWYRQLPEEGLKFMVYLQKENIIDESGMPKERFSAEFPKEGPSILRIQQVVRGDSAAYFCASSPGTTLETQYFGPGTRLLVL.

The chain carries TRBV6-5 and TRBJ2-7, with a tentative D call TRBD2 (5 bases). CDR1 is MNHEY, CDR2 SVGAGI, per germline. CDR3 length: 12 residues. V dropped 4 bases and J dropped 5 bases, with 9 bases sitting between them. CDR3 nucleotide sequence: TGTGCCAGCAGTTCACGAGGGCACGAGCAGTACTTC. It codes for CASSSRGHEQYF.

This chain links TRBV7-2 with TRBJ2-1, with 9 nucleotides matching TRBD2. V shed 4 bases and J 7 bases; nucleotides not matched to a gene: 17. CDR3 length: 18 residues. Germline-derived CDR1 and CDR2 are SGHTA and FQGNSA. For the CDR3, the DNA is TGTGCCAGCAGCTCCTCTCTTAAAGCGGGAGGCGCTTTAAATGAGCAGTTCTTC. It encodes CASSSSLKAGGALNEQFF. Combining the CDR3 with reference TRBV7-2 and TRBJ2-1 gives the whole variable domain GAGVSQSPSNKVTEKGKDVELRCDPISGHTALYWYRQSLGQGLEFLIYFQGNSAPDKSGLPSDRFSAERTGGSVSTLTIQRTQQEDSAVYLCASSSSLKAGGALNEQFFGPGTRLTVL.

The count of this clone is one. V is TRBV2 and J is TRBJ2-1; TRBD2 agrees at 14 bases. The CDR3 has 16 amino acids. The germline CDR1 and CDR2 sequences are SNHLY and FYNNEI. V was clipped by 8 bases and J by 9 bases; unmatched bases: 12. The CDR3 loop reads CASSKRGLAGGVEQFF. The CDR3 DNA is TGTGCCAGCTCTAAGCGCGGACTAGCGGGAGGAGTTGAGCAGTTCTTC.

This clone came up once. The chain couples TRBV19 to TRBJ2-6; D unresolved. This CDR3 comprises 14 residues. Germline-derived CDR1 and CDR2 are LNHDA and SQIVND (reference sequence). The V end lost 7 bases, the J end lost 0 bases, and 7 bases lay between the germline ends. The CDR3 DNA sequence: TGTGCCAGTACTTTATACTCTGGGGCCAACGTCCTGACTTTC. Its protein is CASTLYSGANVLTF.

The chain's CDR3 is CASSYSVQAGYTF. The CDR3 bases are TGTGCCAGCAGTTACTCGGTTCAGGCTGGCTACACCTTC. The chain is built from TRBV6-6 and TRBJ1-2; D not certain. The germline gives CDR1 MNHNY, CDR2 SVGAGI (reference sequence). The CDR3 spans 13 residues. With 0 bases removed from V and 7 bases from J, the gap between germline ends came to 9 bases.

The chain combines TRBV7-9 with TRBJ2-2; D is undetermined. The CDR3 sequence is 15 residues long. Germline V gene data show CDR1 as SEHNR and CDR2 as FQNEAQ (reference sequence). V lost 8 bases and J 1 base, leaving 14 bases between the germline ends. The CDR3 sequence: CASGRASVNTGELFF. CDR3 sequence (DNA): TGTGCCAGCGGCCGGGCCTCAGTGAACACCGGGGAGCTGTTTTTT.

The chain employs TRBV18 and TRBJ2-7, with D possibly TRBD1 on 6 matching bases. The CDR3 length is 13 residues. The V end lost 1 base, the J end lost 5 bases, and 9 bases lay between the germline ends. Germline V gives CDR1 KGHSH, CDR2 LQKENI. CDR3 DNA: TGTGCCAGCTCACCACAATCAGGGGACGAGCAGTACTTC. Its protein product is CASSPQSGDEQYF.

The gene calls are TRBV18 and TRBJ1-1; D is undetermined. Germline assignment: CDR1 KGHSH and CDR2 LQKENI. CDR3 length equals 14 residues. The V gene lost 5 bases and the J gene lost 2 bases, with 12 bases spanning the gap. CDR3 coding DNA: TGTGCCAGCTCATATACACAACTAAACACTGAAGCTTTCTTT. Translating gives CASSYTQLNTEAFF.

V and J are TRBV11-1 and TRBJ2-2; weak D call: TRBD2 (5 bases). Trimming cost V 5 bases and J 2 bases, with 12 bases left between them. The length of the CDR3 is 15 residues. The germline V gene has CDR1 SGHAT and CDR2 FQDESV (reference sequence). For the CDR3, the DNA is TGTGCCAGCAGCGCGATTCGGGGTAACACCGGGGAGCTGTTTTTT. Translation: CASSAIRGNTGELFF.

This rearrangement joins TRBV15 to TRBJ2-7; no clear D gene. The CDR3 runs 11 residues. V was trimmed by 4 bases and J by 5 bases, leaving 6 bases between them. Looked up from germline, CDR1 is LNHNV and CDR2 is YYDKDF (reference sequence). For the CDR3, the DNA is TGTGCCACCAGCAAGAACGACGAGCAGTACTTC. It translates to CATSKNDEQYF.

The V gene is TRBV18, the J gene TRBJ1-1, with D uncertain. V was shortened by 5 bases and J by 6 bases, with 19 bases between the two germline ends. The germline gives CDR1 KGHSH, CDR2 LQKENI. This CDR3 is built from 15 residues. DNA for the CDR3: TGTGCCAGCTCAGACCGTCGGGTGGGGATCGCTGAAGCTTTCTTT. It encodes CASSDRRVGIAEAFF.

In nucleotides, the CDR3 is TGTGCCAGCAGCCCCCGGGCGGTTCGATCGGCCCAGTACTTC. Protein: CASSPRAVRSAQYF. The chain uses TRBV7-3 and TRBJ2-5; D uncertain. Germline V lookup: CDR1 SGHTA, CDR2 FQGTGA. Trimming stripped 5 bases from V and 9 bases from J, with 19 bases between. The CDR3 is 14 residues long.

The chain links TRBV11-2 to TRBJ1-1; weak D call: TRBD1 (5 bases). This CDR3 region has 17 residues. V shed 4 bases and J shed 0 bases, with 18 bases lying between them. Per germline, CDR1 SGHAT and CDR2 FQNNGV. This CDR3 reads CASSSRINRGLNTEAFF. The CDR3, as DNA: TGTGCCAGCAGCTCCAGAATCAACCGGGGGTTGAACACTGAAGCTTTCTTT.

CDR3 nucleotide sequence: TGCGCCAGCAGCCCGTTGGGGGCTGAAGCTTTCTTT. Amino acid sequence: CASSPLGAEAFF. The V call is TRBV5-1, the J call TRBJ1-1; D may be TRBD1 (5 bases). The V gene's germline CDR1 is SGHRS and CDR2 YFSETQ. The CDR3 totals 12 residues. V lost 4 bases, J lost 6 bases, and 10 bases lay in between. Drawing the rest from reference TRBV5-1 and TRBJ1-1, the complete variable domain is KAGVTQTPRYLIKTRGQQVTLSCSPISGHRSVSWYQQTPGQGLQFLFEYFSETQRNKGNFPGRFSGRQFSNSRSEMNVSTLELGDSALYLCASSPLGAEAFFGQGTRLTVV.

The DNA of the CDR3 is TGTGCCAGCAGGACAGTCCCTCTAGCCAAAAACATTCAGTACTTC. It codes for CASRTVPLAKNIQYF. The chain carries TRBV6-1 and TRBJ2-4; tentative D call: TRBD1 (5 bases). Germline CDR1 and CDR2: MNHNS and SASEGT. This CDR3 contains 15 residues. V lost 6 bases, J lost 0 bases, and 12 bases lay in between.

The chain joins TRBV11-2 to TRBJ2-7; D is possibly TRBD2 (5 bases). The germline CDR1 and CDR2 sequences are SGHAT and FQNNGV. Trimming shortened V by 2 bases and J by 2 bases, and 13 bases separated the two germline ends. The CDR3 sequence is 15 residues long. This CDR3 reads CASSLQPGRTYEQYF. As DNA, the CDR3 is TGTGCCAGCAGCTTACAACCGGGGAGAACCTACGAGCAGTACTTC.

The V gene is TRBV6-1, the J gene TRBJ2-7; D is undetermined. CDR3 length: 14 residues. Germline V lookup: CDR1 MNHNS, CDR2 SASEGT. V was shortened by 5 bases and J by 0 bases, with 11 bases between the two germline ends. This CDR3 reads CASSSARSSYEQYF. CDR3 DNA sequence: TGTGCCAGCAGTTCCGCCCGCAGCTCCTACGAGCAGTACTTC.

This clone came up once. The CDR3 here is CASSQAGTVTSYEQYF. The CDR3 DNA is TGTGCCAGCAGCCAGGCCGGGACGGTGACCTCCTACGAGCAGTACTTC. This chain connects TRBV4-2 to TRBJ2-7; D could derive from TRBD1 or TRBD2 (5 bases each). Germline CDR1 and CDR2: LGHNA and YNFKEQ. The CDR3 contains 16 residues. V was pared by 3 bases and J by 0 bases, with 15 bases between.

This chain links TRBV14 with TRBJ2-4; D ambiguous. Trimming removed 2 bases from V and 1 base from J, with 12 bases in between. The V gene's germline CDR1 is SGHDN and CDR2 FVKESK. There are 16 residues in the CDR3. This CDR3 is CASSQWAFGAKNIQYF. The CDR3 nucleotides read TGTGCCAGCAGCCAATGGGCCTTCGGGGCCAAAAACATTCAGTACTTC.

The table lists this clone with a count of one. This chain connects TRBV4-2 to TRBJ1-5, with D unclear. CDR1 and CDR2 from the germline V gene are LGHNA and YNFKEQ. The length of the CDR3 is 16 residues. Trimming shortened V by 3 bases and J by 5 bases, and 17 bases separated the two germline ends. CDR3 sequence (DNA): TGTGCCAGCAGCCAGAACAGAGCGTTACCCTATCAGCCCCAGCATTTT. Translation gives CASSQNRALPYQPQHF.

The V and J genes are TRBV19 and TRBJ2-5; 9 positions match TRBD1. With V trimmed by 5 bases and J by 4 bases, 5 bases remained unmatched. CDR1 LNHDA and CDR2 SQIVND come from the germline V gene (reference sequence). The CDR3 extends over 14 amino acids. CDR3 sequence: CASSPYRGRETQYF. Written as DNA, the CDR3 is TGTGCCAGTAGTCCATACAGGGGGCGAGAGACCCAGTACTTC.

The J gene is TRBJ2-7, the V gene TRBV6-1, with TRBD2 matching 12 bases. The germline V gene encodes CDR1 MNHNS and CDR2 SASEGT. Germline trimming cut 6 bases from V and 3 bases from J; bases unmatched to any gene: 6. The CDR3 contains 15 residues. The CDR3 sequence: CASRELAGGHYEQYF. In nucleotides, the CDR3 is TGTGCCAGCAGGGAACTAGCGGGAGGACACTACGAGCAGTACTTC.

The chain combines TRBV9 with TRBJ1-1; D uncertain. Germline CDR1 reads SGDLS; CDR2 reads YYNGEE. Trimming removed 0 bases at V and 6 bases at J, with 15 bases between. The CDR3 has 15 residues. The CDR3 loop reads CASSVDPGRIAEAFF. In nucleotides, the CDR3 is TGTGCCAGCAGCGTAGATCCGGGTCGGATCGCTGAAGCTTTCTTT.

This rearrangement joins TRBV10-3 to TRBJ2-7; D ambiguous. Germline V gene sequence: CDR1 ENHRY, CDR2 SYGVKD. V dropped 4 bases and J dropped 3 bases, with 10 bases sitting between them. The CDR3 covers 13 residues. CDR3 sequence reads: CAISVGRNYEQYF. The DNA for the CDR3 is TGTGCCATCAGTGTTGGCAGGAACTACGAGCAGTACTTC.

The count of this clone is one. This chain connects TRBV28 to TRBJ2-4, with D perhaps matching TRBD1 or TRBD2 (6 bases each). V was trimmed by 2 bases and J by 6 bases, leaving 11 bases between them. Germline V gene data show CDR1 as MDHEN and CDR2 as SYDVKM. The CDR3 loop spans 14 amino acids. The CDR3 coding sequence is TGTGCCAGCAGTTTAGGGGGGCGGGGAAACATTCAGTACTTC. Translating gives CASSLGGRGNIQYF.

The V gene is TRBV5-1, the J gene TRBJ2-1; 10 nucleotides align to TRBD2. Trimming removed 4 bases from V and 6 bases from J; junction bases left unmatched: 7. This CDR3 is built from 15 residues. Germline V gene data show CDR1 as SGHRS and CDR2 as YFSETQ. Here the CDR3 DNA reads TGCGCCAGCAGCCCCGGGACTAGCGCTTTCAATGAGCAGTTCTTC. Protein: CASSPGTSAFNEQFF.

In DNA, the CDR3 is TGTGCCAGTAGTATTTCGGGGGGGCTAACCGCCGAAGCTTTCTTT. Protein product: CASSISGGLTAEAFF. The rearrangement uses TRBV19 and TRBJ1-1; D might be TRBD1 (6 bases). The CDR3 runs 15 residues. V shed 3 bases and J shed 8 bases, with 19 bases lying between them. Germline V gene lookup returns CDR1 LNHDA and CDR2 SQIVND (reference sequence).